These 26 T cell receptor beta chains were sequenced from one sample in a study of blood T cell repertoires in COVID-19. The table came from immunoSEQ multiplex PCR; TCRdb's copy has only in-frame clones and leaves some out. The sample consists of under 300,000 clones, 86% of them appearing once. Sequencing was carried out using peripheral blood. The receptors were sampled from a man older than 75 with acute or convalescent COVID-19.

The rearrangement uses TRBV5-8 and TRBJ2-3; 9 nucleotides match TRBD1. Germline lookup yields CDR1 SGHTS and CDR2 YDEGEE. This CDR3 region has 15 residues. Trimming removed 4 bases from V and 2 bases from J; junction bases left unmatched: 5. The CDR3 protein is CASSPRDRVTDTQYF. For the CDR3, the DNA is TGTGCCAGCAGCCCCCGGGACAGGGTCACAGATACGCAGTATTTT.

This chain connects TRBV2 to TRBJ2-7; TRBD2 matches at 8 bases. This CDR3 comprises 19 residues. Germline V CDR1 and CDR2: SNHLY, FYNNEI. Trimming cost V 8 bases and J 3 bases; bases outside gene matches: 24. The DNA of the CDR3 is TGTGCCAGCGAATTAAGTCGGGAGGGCCGTGTATTTCTGGACTACGAGCAGTACTTC. It is translated as CASELSREGRVFLDYEQYF. Full variable domain (rest looked up from reference TRBV2 and TRBJ2-7): EPEVTQTPSHQVTQMGQEVILRCVPISNHLYFYWYRQILGQKVEFLVSFYNNEISEKSEIFDDQFSVERPDGSNFTLKIRSTKLEDSAMYFCASELSREGRVFLDYEQYFGPGTRLTVT.

V gene TRBV2 combines with J gene TRBJ2-1; 13 nucleotides align to TRBD2. The CDR3 length is 14 residues. Germline CDR1 and CDR2: SNHLY and FYNNEI. The J segment lost 9 bases and the V segment lost 7 bases, leaving 6 bases of the junction unmatched. The CDR3 reads CASTGLAGVSEQFF. The CDR3 coding sequence is TGTGCCAGCACCGGACTAGCGGGGGTCTCTGAGCAGTTCTTC.

The gene calls are TRBV3-1 (or the pseudogene TRBV3-2) and TRBJ1-5, with D tentatively TRBD1 (5 bases). The V gene lost 6 bases and the J gene lost 3 bases, with 12 bases spanning the gap. The CDR3 is made up of 14 amino acids. Germline CDR1 and CDR2: LGHDT and YNNKEL (reference sequence). CDR3 in amino acids: CASRLGGTNQPQHF. The CDR3 DNA follows: TGTGCCAGCAGGCTTGGGGGGACCAATCAGCCCCAGCATTTT.

The rearrangement joins TRBV3-1 (or the pseudogene TRBV3-2) to TRBJ1-6; possibly TRBD1 for D (5 bases). Germline CDR1 LGHDT, CDR2 YNNKEL (reference sequence). V lost 6 bases and J 5 bases, leaving 14 bases between the germline ends. The CDR3 totals 15 residues. The CDR3 region has the DNA TGTGCCAGCAGAGTCGGGGGGAGGGATAATTCACCCCTCCACTTT. Translation gives CASRVGGRDNSPLHF.

The chain is built from TRBV7-3 and TRBJ2-7; maybe TRBD1 (6 bases). The germline V gene encodes CDR1 SGHTA and CDR2 FQGTGA. Deletions cut 6 bases from V and 3 bases from J, with 9 bases between. This CDR3 is 12 amino acids long. CDR3 region: CASRDRSYEQYF. In nucleotides, the CDR3 is TGTGCCAGCAGGGACAGAAGCTACGAGCAGTACTTC.

This chain connects TRBV7-2 to TRBJ2-3; D perhaps matches TRBD2 (6 bases). This CDR3 comprises 15 residues. The germline V gene encodes CDR1 SGHTA and CDR2 FQGNSA. The V and J ends lost 1 base and 1 base respectively, with 9 bases between them. DNA for the CDR3: TGTGCCAGCAGCTTAGTGGGCGGGGGCACAGATACGCAGTATTTT. This encodes CASSLVGGGTDTQYF.

The chain employs TRBV6-2 or TRBV6-3 and TRBJ2-2; maybe TRBD2 (6 bases). This CDR3 spans 15 amino acids. Per germline, CDR1 MNHEY and CDR2 SVGEGT. Trimming cost V 4 bases and J 4 bases, with 13 bases left between them. For the CDR3, the DNA is TGTGCCAGCAGTTCCGGGGGACTGATCACCGGGGAGCTGTTTTTT. As protein: CASSSGGLITGELFF.

The chain uses TRBV18 and TRBJ2-3, with TRBD1 identical over 7 bases. Germline loops: CDR1 KGHSH, CDR2 LQKENI. This CDR3 comprises 13 residues. J lost 4 bases, V lost 7 bases, and 5 bases had no gene match. The CDR3 DNA reads TGTGCCAGCTATACAGGGGTGGCAGATACGCAGTATTTT. This codes for CASYTGVADTQYF.

A remark on this clone: The same CDR3 also results from other DNA sequences found in this sample. The chain is built from TRBV5-1 and TRBJ2-5; D is uncertain. CDR1 SGHRS and CDR2 YFSETQ come from the germline V gene. Between the trimmed V and J ends, which lost 0 bases and 5 bases, there was a span of 5 bases. The CDR3 loop spans 12 amino acids. CDR3: CASSLAGETQYF. CDR3 sequence (DNA): TGCGCCAGCAGCTTGGCCGGGGAGACCCAGTACTTC. The whole variable domain, filled in from reference TRBV5-1 and TRBJ2-5, reads KAGVTQTPRYLIKTRGQQVTLSCSPISGHRSVSWYQQTPGQGLQFLFEYFSETQRNKGNFPGRFSGRQFSNSRSEMNVSTLELGDSALYLCASSLAGETQYFGPGTRLLVL.

This clone was found a few times. The chain has TRBV5-6 and TRBJ2-2; D unresolved. The germline V gene encodes CDR1 SGHDT and CDR2 YYEEEE. This CDR3 is 13 amino acids long. The ends were cut back, 3 bases at V and 1 base at J, with 4 bases in the middle. CDR3 DNA: TGTGCCAGCAGCTACATGAACACCGGGGAGCTGTTTTTT. This sequence encodes CASSYMNTGELFF.

In this sample, this clone turned up once. The rearrangement links TRBV2 to TRBJ1-6; possibly TRBD1 for D (6 bases). V was shortened by 6 bases and J by 4 bases, with 7 bases between the two germline ends. The germline gives CDR1 SNHLY, CDR2 FYNNEI. The CDR3 length is 13 residues. The DNA for the CDR3 is TGTGCCAGCAGGGGGGCTTATAATTCACCCCTCCACTTT. The encoded protein is CASRGAYNSPLHF.

The rearrangement links TRBV6-5 to TRBJ2-7, with D uncertain. The length of the CDR3 is 13 residues. V was clipped by 6 bases and J by 1 base, with 10 bases between them. Looked up from germline, CDR1 is MNHEY and CDR2 is SVGAGI. In nucleotides, the CDR3 is TGTGCCAGCAGCCTAGTGGGTTCCTACGAGCAGTACTTC. It codes for CASSLVGSYEQYF.

This chain joins TRBV5-5 and TRBJ1-2, with 7 nucleotides matching TRBD1. The V and J ends lost 4 bases and 4 bases, in that order; junction bases with no gene match: 4. CDR1 is SGHKS, CDR2 YYEKEE, per germline (reference sequence). This CDR3 comprises 13 residues. As DNA, the CDR3 is TGTGCCAGCAGCCCGACAGGGATCTATGGCTACACCTTC. Translation: CASSPTGIYGYTF.

V gene TRBV21-1 combines with J gene TRBJ1-2; the tabulated D call, TRBD1, remains unverified against the DNA. TRBV21-1 counts as a pseudogene. The CDR3 extends over 22 amino acids. CDR3 region: CASSKASSGTLKGKEANYGYTF. The CDR3 coding sequence is TGTGCCAGCAGCAAAGCTTCTTCCGGGACACTGAAGGGAAAAGAAGCTAACTATGGCTACACCTTC.

Notes on this clone: Distinct nucleotide sequences in the sample also encode this CDR3. The chain has TRBV5-1 and TRBJ1-3; D perhaps matches TRBD1 (5 bases). CDR1 and CDR2 (germline): SGHRS, YFSETQ. This CDR3 is built from 15 residues. V was cut by 0 bases and J by 0 bases, with 7 bases left in between. The CDR3 nucleotides read TGCGCCAGCAGCTTGGGCGGGACCTCTGGAAACACCATATATTTT. This translates into CASSLGGTSGNTIYF.

In its sample, this clone was seen a few times. The gene calls are TRBV7-8 and TRBJ1-1, with D possibly matching TRBD1 (5 bases). Germline V gene lookup returns CDR1 SGHVS and CDR2 FQNEAQ. The CDR3 runs to 14 residues. V was shortened by 2 bases and J by 4 bases, with 11 bases between the two germline ends. CDR3 residues: CASSLIGAGTEAFF. CDR3 DNA sequence: TGTGCCAGCAGCTTAATAGGGGCAGGCACTGAAGCTTTCTTT.

This clone was observed once. The chain joins TRBV10-3 to TRBJ1-1; a possible D gene is TRBD1 (6 bases). The CDR3 extends over 12 amino acids. Trimming cost V 3 bases and J 9 bases, with 11 bases left between them. Germline CDR1 is ENHRY and CDR2 is SYGVKD. The CDR3 protein is CAISDQGQQAFF. For the CDR3, the DNA is TGTGCCATCAGTGACCAAGGACAGCAAGCTTTCTTT.

The CDR3 coding sequence is TGTGCCAGCAGTTTAGCGGGATATGAGCAGTTCTTC. Translating gives CASSLAGYEQFF. J is TRBJ2-1 and V is TRBV28; weak D call: TRBD2 (6 bases). V lost 2 bases to trimming and J lost 8 bases, with 7 bases between them. Germline-derived CDR1 and CDR2 are MDHEN and SYDVKM. CDR3 length equals 12 residues.

This clone was detected a few times. The chain links TRBV4-2 to TRBJ2-1; 11 positions match TRBD2. This CDR3 is 17 amino acids long. V gave up 3 bases and J gave up 8 bases; unmatched junction bases: 12. In germline, CDR1 is LGHNA, CDR2 YNFKEQ. The CDR3 is CASSQGQTSGNLDEQFF. CDR3 DNA: TGTGCCAGCAGCCAGGGTCAGACTAGCGGGAATCTCGATGAGCAGTTCTTC.

The rearrangement joins TRBV7-2 to TRBJ2-7; 8 bases line up with TRBD1. The germline V gene has CDR1 SGHTA and CDR2 FQGNSA. The junction had 12 bases not matched to a gene; V was cut back by 6 bases and J by 5 bases. The CDR3 runs 15 residues. CDR3 loop: CASRPLPGDRNEQYF. The CDR3, as DNA: TGTGCCAGCAGACCCCTCCCCGGGGACAGGAACGAGCAGTACTTC.

This rearrangement joins TRBV11-3 to TRBJ2-2; 8 nucleotides align to TRBD1. The CDR3 covers 16 residues. The germline V gene encodes CDR1 SGHNT and CDR2 YENEEA. V was clipped by 5 bases and J by 7 bases; unmatched bases: 12. CDR3 residues: CASSPSQGAIGGELFF. CDR3 bases: TGTGCCAGCAGCCCCTCTCAGGGGGCGATCGGCGGGGAGCTGTTTTTT.

This chain connects TRBV18 to TRBJ2-5; TRBD1 might be the D (5 bases). The germline V and J ends were trimmed by 2 bases and 5 bases, with 12 bases remaining between them. The CDR3 runs 14 residues. Germline lookup yields CDR1 KGHSH and CDR2 LQKENI. The CDR3 loop is CASSPKGSMETQYF. CDR3 nucleotide sequence: TGTGCCAGCTCACCAAAGGGGTCGATGGAGACCCAGTACTTC.

This rearrangement joins TRBV4-2 to TRBJ1-3; 8 nucleotides agree with TRBD1. V was pared by 4 bases and J by 4 bases, with 6 bases of the junction left unmatched. There are 15 residues in the CDR3. Germline values: CDR1 LGHNA, CDR2 YNFKEQ. The CDR3 is CASSPQGASGNTIYF. The CDR3 DNA is TGTGCCAGCAGCCCCCAGGGGGCGTCCGGAAACACCATATATTTT.

The V and J genes are TRBV6-2 or TRBV6-3 and TRBJ2-2; a possible D gene is TRBD1 (6 bases). Trimming took 4 bases from V and 5 from J, leaving 14 bases between them. This CDR3 spans 15 amino acids. CDR1 is MNHEY and CDR2 is SVGEGT in the germline V gene. The chain's CDR3 is CASSFGQGWTGELFF. The CDR3 bases are TGTGCCAGCAGTTTCGGGCAGGGGTGGACCGGGGAGCTGTTTTTT.

This clone was recorded once. The gene calls are TRBV3-1 (or the pseudogene TRBV3-2) and TRBJ1-4; 8 bases match TRBD1. Germline assignment: CDR1 LGHDT and CDR2 YNNKEL (reference sequence). V was clipped by 3 bases and J by 11 bases; unmatched bases: 11. The CDR3 sequence is 15 residues long. This CDR3 reads CASSHYRDRFVKLFF. The CDR3 DNA reads as TGTGCCAGCAGCCATTACCGGGACAGGTTCGTGAAACTGTTTTTT.